This TCR beta chain comes out of a study of T cells in Graves' hyperthyroidism and ophthalmopathy. Overall study findings and caveats: A model using 13 V-J features told ophthalmopathy apart from stable hyperthyroidism.

This CDR3 region has 16 residues. J gave up 0 bases and V 2 bases, and 3 bases lay outside the gene matches. The germline CDR1 and CDR2 sequences are KGHDR and SFDVKD. This clonotype has a count of ten or more. What it binds is not known. RNA transcripts provided the source from which TCR beta CDR3 regions were amplified. The primer set for the first-round RT-PCR of the TCR CDR3 was HTBI. A single record per CDR3 protein comes from TCRdb applying MiXCR to the multiplex PCR reads. The sample contains 400,000 or so distinct CDR3 sequences, around 15% of which appear only once. The V and J genes are TRBV24-1 and TRBJ2-5; 9 bases agree with TRBD1. The sequenced sample consisted of blood. The sequence came from a woman aged 60 to 75 with Graves' ophthalmopathy. The CDR3 loop is CATSDWGQGDQETQYF. The CDR3 bases are TGTGCCACCAGTGATTGGGGACAGGGAGACCAAGAGACCCAGTACTTC.